The 13 T cell receptor beta chains given below trace back to one sample, sequenced in a study of shared clonotypes between healthy human individuals. The assay was immunoSEQ multiplex PCR, and TCRdb's table has in-frame clones only and misses some. The sample contains 85,000 to 100,000 clones, almost 70% of which appear only once. Sample: memory CD8+ T cells sorted from blood. Documented subset: CD45RO+ cells pooled with CCR7-negative TemRA cells. Receptor source: a man younger than 45 in good health.

CDR3 residues: CASSYWSEEQFF. The DNA of the CDR3 is TGTGCCAGCAGTTACTGGTCGGAAGAGCAGTTCTTC. V usage is TRBV6-6 and J usage is TRBJ2-1, with unresolved D. The ends were cut back, 1 base at V and 10 bases at J, with 8 bases in the middle. This CDR3 has 12 amino acids. Germline CDR1 and CDR2: MNHNY and SVGAGI (reference sequence).

This sequence joins TRBV7-7 and TRBJ2-3; D is possibly TRBD2 (5 bases). V was trimmed by 5 bases and J by 9 bases, leaving 15 bases between them. Germline V lookup: CDR1 SSHAT, CDR2 FNYEAQ (reference sequence). This CDR3 has 13 residues. The CDR3 protein is CASSPENGNTQYF. The CDR3 region has the DNA TGTGCCAGCAGCCCCGAGAACGGGAACACGCAGTATTTT.

The gene calls are TRBV4-1 and TRBJ2-3; 8 bases are shared with TRBD2. The CDR3 totals 18 residues. Trimming took 0 bases from V and 5 from J; bases not matched to a gene: 13. Germline V lookup: CDR1 MGHRA, CDR2 YSYEKL. CDR3 residues: CASSQDWGSSGRGDTQYF. CDR3 DNA sequence: TGCGCCAGCAGCCAAGATTGGGGATCTAGCGGGCGGGGAGATACGCAGTATTTT.

The rearrangement links TRBV18 to TRBJ1-5, with D possibly matching TRBD1 (5 bases). The CDR3 contains 17 residues. V was cut by 0 bases and J by 5 bases, with 17 bases left in between. In germline, CDR1 is KGHSH, CDR2 LQKENI. The CDR3 sequence is CASSPPGGAIQDQPQHF. The CDR3 bases are TGTGCCAGCTCACCACCAGGAGGGGCGATCCAGGATCAGCCCCAGCATTTT. Full variable domain (outside the CDR3, taken from reference TRBV18 and TRBJ1-5): NAGVMQNPRHLVRRRGQEARLRCSPMKGHSHVYWYRQLPEEGLKFMVYLQKENIIDESGMPKERFSAEFPKEGPSILRIQQVVRGDSAAYFCASSPPGGAIQDQPQHFGDGTRLSIL.

The chain recombines TRBV19 with TRBJ2-1, with no clear D. The CDR3 has 16 residues. Germline assignment: CDR1 LNHDA and CDR2 SQIVND (reference sequence). V lost 3 bases and J 4 bases, leaving 16 bases between the germline ends. The CDR3 here is CASSMSGAVLYNEQFF. The DNA for the CDR3 is TGTGCCAGTAGTATGTCTGGTGCGGTTTTATACAATGAGCAGTTCTTC.

V gene TRBV19 combines with J gene TRBJ1-1; TRBD1 is a possible D gene (5 bases). The germline V and J ends were trimmed by 4 bases and 4 bases, with 10 bases remaining between them. The V gene's germline CDR1 is LNHDA and CDR2 SQIVND (reference sequence). This CDR3 is 13 amino acids long. The DNA of the CDR3 is TGTGCCAGTAGTACAGGGTTAACCACTGAAGCTTTCTTT. Its translation is CASSTGLTTEAFF. The entire variable domain, with the rest obtained from reference TRBV19 and TRBJ1-1, is as follows: DGGITQSPKYLFRKEGQNVTLSCEQNLNHDAMYWYRQDPGQGLRLIYYSQIVNDFQKGDIAEGYSVSREKKESFPLTVTSAQKNPTAFYLCASSTGLTTEAFFGQGTRLTVV.

J is TRBJ2-1 and V is TRBV9; D gene uncertain. CDR1 is SGDLS and CDR2 is YYNGEE in the germline V gene. The CDR3 runs to 13 residues. The germline V and J ends were trimmed by 2 bases and 2 bases, with 5 bases remaining between them. This CDR3 is CASSVLPYNEQFF. CDR3 sequence (DNA): TGTGCCAGCAGCGTCCTCCCCTACAATGAGCAGTTCTTC.

This clone has just a few counts. The chain links TRBV13 to TRBJ2-1, with 9 bases aligning to TRBD2. Germline values: CDR1 PRHDT, CDR2 FYEKMQ (reference sequence). The CDR3 is 17 residues long. The V and J ends lost 5 bases and 7 bases, in that order; junction bases with no gene match: 15. This chain's CDR3 is CASSPRGLAGDVNEQFF. CDR3 in DNA: TGTGCCAGCAGCCCCCGCGGTTTAGCGGGAGATGTTAATGAGCAGTTCTTC. Full variable domain (outside the CDR3, taken from reference TRBV13 and TRBJ2-1): AAGVIQSPRHLIKEKRETATLKCYPIPRHDTVYWYQQGPGQDPQFLISFYEKMQSDKGSIPDRFSAQQFSDYHSELNMSSLELGDSALYFCASSPRGLAGDVNEQFFGPGTRLTVL.

This clone was seen at least ten times. This CDR3 is CASSVAGGPNEQFF. The CDR3 DNA sequence: TGTGCCAGCAGTGTAGCGGGAGGGCCCAATGAGCAGTTCTTC. This sequence joins TRBV6-4 and TRBJ2-1, with 11 bases matching TRBD2. CDR1 and CDR2 from the germline V gene are MRHNA and SNTAGT. The CDR3 extends over 14 amino acids. Unmatched junction bases numbered 2, after V lost 4 bases and J lost 6 bases.

The rearrangement uses TRBV29-1 and TRBJ1-1; D gene uncertain. CDR1 and CDR2 from the germline V gene are SQVTM and ANQGSEA. This CDR3 contains 12 residues. V was shortened by 7 bases and J by 1 base, with 10 bases between the two germline ends. The CDR3 region is CSGDMANTEAFF. The CDR3 coding sequence is TGCAGCGGAGACATGGCGAACACTGAAGCTTTCTTT.

In its sample, this clone was seen once. The chain has TRBV4-3 and TRBJ1-4; D gene unclear. V was trimmed by 0 bases and J by 7 bases, leaving 18 bases between them. The CDR3 covers 17 residues. CDR1 is LGHNA, CDR2 YSLEER, per germline. CDR3 residues: CASSQDSVVEAVEKLFF. CDR3 bases: TGCGCCAGCAGCCAAGATAGTGTAGTGGAAGCTGTTGAAAAACTGTTTTTT.

The gene calls are TRBV7-2 and TRBJ2-1, with TRBD2 matching 10 bases. The junction had 14 bases not matched to a gene; V was cut back by 8 bases and J by 7 bases. The CDR3 length is 16 residues. The V gene's germline CDR1 is SGHTA and CDR2 FQGNSA. CDR3 in amino acids: CASPGDRTSGRNEQFF. In nucleotides, the CDR3 is TGTGCCAGCCCAGGTGATCGGACTAGCGGCCGTAATGAGCAGTTCTTC. The whole variable domain, remainder taken from reference TRBV7-2 and TRBJ2-1, is GAGVSQSPSNKVTEKGKDVELRCDPISGHTALYWYRQSLGQGLEFLIYFQGNSAPDKSGLPSDRFSAERTGGSVSTLTIQRTQQEDSAVYLCASPGDRTSGRNEQFFGPGTRLTVL.

The chain is built from TRBV11-1 and TRBJ2-5; 7 nucleotides agree with TRBD1. The V segment lost 5 bases and the J segment 5 bases; nucleotides outside the gene matches: 8. The CDR3 spans 14 residues. The germline V gene encodes CDR1 SGHAT and CDR2 FQDESV (reference sequence). The CDR3 DNA is TGTGCCAGCAGCCCAAGACAGGGAGATGAGACCCAGTACTTC. Protein sequence: CASSPRQGDETQYF.